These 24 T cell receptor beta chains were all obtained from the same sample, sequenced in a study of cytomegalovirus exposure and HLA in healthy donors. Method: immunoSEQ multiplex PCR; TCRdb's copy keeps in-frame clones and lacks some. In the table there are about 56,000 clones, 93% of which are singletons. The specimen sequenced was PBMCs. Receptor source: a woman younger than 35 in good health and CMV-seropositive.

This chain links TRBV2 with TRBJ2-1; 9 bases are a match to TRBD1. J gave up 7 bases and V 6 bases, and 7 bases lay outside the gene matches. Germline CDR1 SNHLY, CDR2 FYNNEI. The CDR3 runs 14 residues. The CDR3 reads CASRKGTGMNEQFF. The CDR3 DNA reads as TGTGCCAGCAGAAAAGGGACAGGGATGAATGAGCAGTTCTTC.

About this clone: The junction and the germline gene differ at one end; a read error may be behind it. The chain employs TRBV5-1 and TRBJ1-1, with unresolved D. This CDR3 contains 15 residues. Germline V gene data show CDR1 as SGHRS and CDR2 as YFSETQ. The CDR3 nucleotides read TGCGCCAGCAGCCCGGGCGGAGGAACCTACACTCAAGCTTTCTTT. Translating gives CASSPGGGTYTQAFF.

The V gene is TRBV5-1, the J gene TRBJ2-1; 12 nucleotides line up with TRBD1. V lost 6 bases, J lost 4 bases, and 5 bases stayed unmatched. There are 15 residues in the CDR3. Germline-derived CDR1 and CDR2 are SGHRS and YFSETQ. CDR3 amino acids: CASKGGQGAYNEQFF. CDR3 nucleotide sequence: TGCGCCAGCAAGGGGGGACAGGGGGCTTACAATGAGCAGTTCTTC.

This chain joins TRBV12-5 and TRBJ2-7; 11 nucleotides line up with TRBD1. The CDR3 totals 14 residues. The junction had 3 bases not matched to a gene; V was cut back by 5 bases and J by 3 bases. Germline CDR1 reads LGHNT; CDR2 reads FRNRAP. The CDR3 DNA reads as TGTGCTAGTGGTCCGGGACAGGGGGGCTACGAGCAGTACTTC. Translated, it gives CASGPGQGGYEQYF.

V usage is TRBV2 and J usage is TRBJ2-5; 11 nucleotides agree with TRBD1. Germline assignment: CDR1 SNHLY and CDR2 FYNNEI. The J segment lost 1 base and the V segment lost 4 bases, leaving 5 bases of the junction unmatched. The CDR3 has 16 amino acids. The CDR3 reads CASSAAGTGGQETQYF. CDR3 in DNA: TGTGCCAGCAGTGCCGCCGGGACAGGGGGCCAAGAGACCCAGTACTTC.

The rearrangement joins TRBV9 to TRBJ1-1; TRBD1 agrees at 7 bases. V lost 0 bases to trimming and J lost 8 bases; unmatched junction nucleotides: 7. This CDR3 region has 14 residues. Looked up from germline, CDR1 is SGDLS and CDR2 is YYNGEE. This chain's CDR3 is CASSVEDRPYEAFF. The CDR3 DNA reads TGTGCCAGCAGCGTAGAGGACAGGCCCTACGAAGCTTTCTTT.

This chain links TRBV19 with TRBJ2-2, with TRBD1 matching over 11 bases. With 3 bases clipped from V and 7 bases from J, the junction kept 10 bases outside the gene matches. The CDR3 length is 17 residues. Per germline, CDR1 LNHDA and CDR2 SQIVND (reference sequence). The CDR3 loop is CASSIPGQGARIGELFF. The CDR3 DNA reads TGTGCCAGTAGTATTCCAGGACAGGGGGCGAGGATCGGGGAGCTGTTTTTT.

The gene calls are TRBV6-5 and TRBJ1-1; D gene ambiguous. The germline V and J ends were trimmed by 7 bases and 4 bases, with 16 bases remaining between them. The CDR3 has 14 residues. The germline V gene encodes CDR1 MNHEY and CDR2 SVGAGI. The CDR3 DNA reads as TGTGCCAGCACTGGTCAGGCCGAGAGCACTGAAGCTTTCTTT. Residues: CASTGQAESTEAFF.

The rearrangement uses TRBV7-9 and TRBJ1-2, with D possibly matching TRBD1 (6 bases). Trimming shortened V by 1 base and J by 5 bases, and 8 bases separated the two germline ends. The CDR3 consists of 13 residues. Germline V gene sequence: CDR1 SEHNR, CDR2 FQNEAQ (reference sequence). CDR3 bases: TGTGCCAGCAGCTTAGGTACAGGGTATGGCTACACCTTC. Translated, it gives CASSLGTGYGYTF.

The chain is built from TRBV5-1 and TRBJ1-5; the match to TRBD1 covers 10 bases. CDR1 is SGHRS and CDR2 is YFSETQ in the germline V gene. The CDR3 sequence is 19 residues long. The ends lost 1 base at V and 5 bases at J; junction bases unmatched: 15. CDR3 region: CASSLIPLTGTGEDQPQHF. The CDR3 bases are TGCGCCAGCAGCTTGATCCCCTTAACCGGGACAGGGGAGGATCAGCCCCAGCATTTT.

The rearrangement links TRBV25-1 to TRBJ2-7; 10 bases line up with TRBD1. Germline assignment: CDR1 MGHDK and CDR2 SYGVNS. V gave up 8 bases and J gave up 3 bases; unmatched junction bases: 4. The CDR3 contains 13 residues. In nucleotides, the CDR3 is TGTGCCAGCTTAGGGACAGGGGTCTACGAGCAGTACTTC. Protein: CASLGTGVYEQYF.

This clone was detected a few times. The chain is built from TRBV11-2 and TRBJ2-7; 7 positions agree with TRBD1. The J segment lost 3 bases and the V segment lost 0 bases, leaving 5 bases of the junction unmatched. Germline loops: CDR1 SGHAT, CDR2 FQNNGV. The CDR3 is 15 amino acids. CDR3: CASSLDGGQFYEQYF. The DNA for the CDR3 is TGTGCCAGCAGCTTAGATGGGGGACAGTTCTACGAGCAGTACTTC.

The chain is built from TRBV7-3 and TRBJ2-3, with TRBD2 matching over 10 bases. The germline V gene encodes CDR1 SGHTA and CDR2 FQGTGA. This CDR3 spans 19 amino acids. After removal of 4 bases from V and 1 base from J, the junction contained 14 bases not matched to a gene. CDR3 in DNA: TGTGCCAGCAGCTCTCGGAGGGTTTTAGCGGGGGGACGCACAGATACGCAGTATTTT. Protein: CASSSRRVLAGGRTDTQYF.

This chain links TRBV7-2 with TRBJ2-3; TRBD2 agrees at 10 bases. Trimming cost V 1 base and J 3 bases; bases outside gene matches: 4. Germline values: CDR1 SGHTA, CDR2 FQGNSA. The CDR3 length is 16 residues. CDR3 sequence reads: CASSLVSGGGTDTQYF. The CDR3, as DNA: TGTGCCAGCAGCTTAGTAAGCGGGGGGGGTACAGATACGCAGTATTTT.

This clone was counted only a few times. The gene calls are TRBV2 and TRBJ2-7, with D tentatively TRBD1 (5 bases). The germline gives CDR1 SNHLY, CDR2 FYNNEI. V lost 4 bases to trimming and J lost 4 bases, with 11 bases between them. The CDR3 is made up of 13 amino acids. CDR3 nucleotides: TGTGCCAGCAGTGCTTTCCAGGGTTACGAGCAGTACTTC. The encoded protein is CASSAFQGYEQYF.

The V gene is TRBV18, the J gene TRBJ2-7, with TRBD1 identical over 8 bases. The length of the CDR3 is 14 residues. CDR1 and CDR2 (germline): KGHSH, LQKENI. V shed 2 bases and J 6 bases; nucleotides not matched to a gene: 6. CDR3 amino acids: CASSPSQGAGEQYF. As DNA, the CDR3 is TGTGCCAGCTCACCATCGCAGGGGGCAGGCGAGCAGTACTTC. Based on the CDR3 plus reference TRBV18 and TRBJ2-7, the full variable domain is NAGVMQNPRHLVRRRGQEARLRCSPMKGHSHVYWYRQLPEEGLKFMVYLQKENIIDESGMPKERFSAEFPKEGPSILRIQQVVRGDSAAYFCASSPSQGAGEQYFGPGTRLTVT.

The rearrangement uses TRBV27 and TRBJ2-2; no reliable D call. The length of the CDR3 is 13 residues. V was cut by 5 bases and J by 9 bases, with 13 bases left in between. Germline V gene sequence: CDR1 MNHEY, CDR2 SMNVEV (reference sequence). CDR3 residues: CASSPTLGRELFF. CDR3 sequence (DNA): TGTGCCAGCAGTCCCACCCTAGGTAGGGAGCTGTTTTTT.

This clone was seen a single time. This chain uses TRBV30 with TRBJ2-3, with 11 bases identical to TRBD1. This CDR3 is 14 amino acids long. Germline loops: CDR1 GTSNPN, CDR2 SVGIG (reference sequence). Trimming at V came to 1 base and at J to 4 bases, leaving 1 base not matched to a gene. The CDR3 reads CAWSGGQGADTQYF. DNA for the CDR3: TGTGCCTGGAGTGGGGGACAGGGGGCAGATACGCAGTATTTT.

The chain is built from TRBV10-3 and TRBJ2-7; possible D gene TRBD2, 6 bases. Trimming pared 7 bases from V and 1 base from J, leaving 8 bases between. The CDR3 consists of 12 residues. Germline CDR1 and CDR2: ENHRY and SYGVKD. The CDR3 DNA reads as TGTGCCATCAACGGGGGATCCTACGAGCAGTACTTC. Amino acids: CAINGGSYEQYF.

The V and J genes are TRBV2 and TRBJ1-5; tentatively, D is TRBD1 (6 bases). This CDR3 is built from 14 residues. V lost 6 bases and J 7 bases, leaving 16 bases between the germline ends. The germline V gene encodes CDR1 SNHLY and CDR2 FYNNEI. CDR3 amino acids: CASSDRSAGQPQHF. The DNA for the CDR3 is TGTGCCAGCAGCGACAGGTCGGCAGGACAGCCCCAGCATTTT.

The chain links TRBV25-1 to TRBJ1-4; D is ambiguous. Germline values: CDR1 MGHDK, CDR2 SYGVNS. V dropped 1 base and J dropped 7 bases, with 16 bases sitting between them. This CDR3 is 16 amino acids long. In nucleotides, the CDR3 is TGTGCCAGCAGTGAATCCCAAAGCGCCCGCGTTGAAAAACTGTTTTTT. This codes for CASSESQSARVEKLFF.

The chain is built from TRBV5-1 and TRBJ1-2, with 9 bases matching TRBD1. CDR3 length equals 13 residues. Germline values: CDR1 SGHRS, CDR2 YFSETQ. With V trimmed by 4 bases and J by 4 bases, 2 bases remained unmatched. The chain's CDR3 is CASSTGQGYGYTF. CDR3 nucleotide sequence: TGCGCCAGCAGCACGGGACAGGGCTATGGCTACACCTTC.

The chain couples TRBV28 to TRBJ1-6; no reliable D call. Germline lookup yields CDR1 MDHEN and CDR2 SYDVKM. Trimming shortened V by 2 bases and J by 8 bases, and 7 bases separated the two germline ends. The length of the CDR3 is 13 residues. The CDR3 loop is CASSLVSYSPLHF. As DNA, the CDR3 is TGTGCCAGCAGTTTAGTCTCTTATTCACCCCTCCACTTT.

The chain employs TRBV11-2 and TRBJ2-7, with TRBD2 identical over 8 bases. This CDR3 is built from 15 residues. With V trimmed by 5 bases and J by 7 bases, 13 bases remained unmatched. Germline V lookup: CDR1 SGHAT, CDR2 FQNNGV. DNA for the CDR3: TGTGCCAGCAGCCCAAAGCGGGGGCCCCTTGGTGAGCAGTACTTC. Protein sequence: CASSPKRGPLGEQYF.